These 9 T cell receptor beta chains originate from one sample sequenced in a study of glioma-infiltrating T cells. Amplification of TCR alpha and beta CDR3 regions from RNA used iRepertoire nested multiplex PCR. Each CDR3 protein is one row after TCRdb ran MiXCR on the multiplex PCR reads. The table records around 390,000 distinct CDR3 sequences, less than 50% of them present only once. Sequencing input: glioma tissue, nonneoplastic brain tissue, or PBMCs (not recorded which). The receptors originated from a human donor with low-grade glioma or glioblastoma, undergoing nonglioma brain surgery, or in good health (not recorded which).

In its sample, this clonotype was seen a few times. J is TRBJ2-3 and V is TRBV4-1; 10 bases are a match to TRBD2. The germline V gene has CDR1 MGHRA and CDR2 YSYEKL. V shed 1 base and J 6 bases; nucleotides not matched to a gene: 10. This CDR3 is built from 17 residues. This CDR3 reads CASSQVKSGRAYDTQYF. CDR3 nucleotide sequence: TGCGCCAGCAGCCAAGTTAAAAGCGGGAGGGCCTACGATACGCAGTATTTT.

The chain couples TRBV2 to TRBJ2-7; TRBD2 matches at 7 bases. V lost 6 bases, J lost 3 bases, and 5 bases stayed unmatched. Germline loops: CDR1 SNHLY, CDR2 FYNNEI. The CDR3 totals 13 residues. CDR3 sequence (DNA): TGTGCCAGCAGCCCCCGGGGGGACTACGAGCAGTACTTC. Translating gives CASSPRGDYEQYF.

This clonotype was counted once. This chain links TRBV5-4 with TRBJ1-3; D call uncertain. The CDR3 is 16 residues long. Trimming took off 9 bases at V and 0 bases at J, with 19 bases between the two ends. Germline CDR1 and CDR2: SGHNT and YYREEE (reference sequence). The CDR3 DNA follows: TGTGCCACCACTCCTGGTACATCCCGCTCTGGAAACACCATATATTTT. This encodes CATTPGTSRSGNTIYF.

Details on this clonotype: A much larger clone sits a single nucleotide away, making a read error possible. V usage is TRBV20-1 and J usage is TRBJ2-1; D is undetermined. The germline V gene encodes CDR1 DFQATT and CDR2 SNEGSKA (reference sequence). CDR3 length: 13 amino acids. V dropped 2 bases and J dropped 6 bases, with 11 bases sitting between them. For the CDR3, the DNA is TGCAGTGCTAGACGGCCCACCTGCAATGAGCAGTTCTTC. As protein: CSARRPTCNEQFF.

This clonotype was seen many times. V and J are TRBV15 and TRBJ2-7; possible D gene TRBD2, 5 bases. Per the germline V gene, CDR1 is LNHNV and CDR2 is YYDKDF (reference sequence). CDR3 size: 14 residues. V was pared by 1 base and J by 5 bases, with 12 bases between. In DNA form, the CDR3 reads TGTGCCACCAGCAGAGCGGGAATTAGGAACGAGCAGTACTTC. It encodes CATSRAGIRNEQYF.

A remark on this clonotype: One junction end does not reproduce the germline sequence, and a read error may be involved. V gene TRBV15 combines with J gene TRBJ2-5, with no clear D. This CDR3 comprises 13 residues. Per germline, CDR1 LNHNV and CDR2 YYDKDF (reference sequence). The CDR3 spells CASSQISQETQYF. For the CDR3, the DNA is TGTGCCAGCAGCCAGATCTCACAAGAGACCCAGTACTTC.

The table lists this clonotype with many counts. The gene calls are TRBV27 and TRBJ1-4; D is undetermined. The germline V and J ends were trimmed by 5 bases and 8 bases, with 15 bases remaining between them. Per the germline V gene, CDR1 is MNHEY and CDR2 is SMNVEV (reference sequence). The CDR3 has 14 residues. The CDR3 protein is CASSPPSGGEKLFF. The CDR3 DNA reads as TGTGCCAGCAGTCCCCCGAGTGGTGGGGAAAAACTGTTTTTT.

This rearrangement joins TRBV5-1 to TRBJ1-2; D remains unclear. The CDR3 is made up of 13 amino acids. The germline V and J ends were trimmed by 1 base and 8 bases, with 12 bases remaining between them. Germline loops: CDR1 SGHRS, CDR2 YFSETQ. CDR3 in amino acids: CASSLNTDSGYTF. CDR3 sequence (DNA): TGCGCCAGCAGCTTGAACACGGATAGCGGCTACACCTTC.

CDR3 amino acids: CASSFWGEETQYF. The CDR3 DNA follows: TGTGCCAGCAGTTTTTGGGGCGAAGAGACCCAGTACTTC. This chain joins TRBV12-3 or TRBV12-4 and TRBJ2-5, with D possibly being TRBD1 (5 bases). V was clipped by 3 bases and J by 3 bases, with 8 bases between them. The CDR3 contains 13 residues.